This is a list of T cell receptor beta chains from one sample in a study of blood T cell repertoires in COVID-19. The protocol was immunoSEQ multiplex PCR, while the TCRdb copy is restricted to in-frame clones and leaves out a portion. The repertoire includes some 390,000 clones, over 85% of them detected once, and about 1.7% sits in the top ten. The sequenced sample consisted of PBMCs or T cells enriched from blood (not recorded which). All receptors derive from a woman in her 30s who had recovered from COVID-19. CDR3s include the opening cysteine and the closing phenylalanine or tryptophan. The order of the fields is V gene, J gene, D gene, CDR3 protein, CDR3 DNA. The D gene is left open where the match is weak.

V gene: TRBV11-2
J gene: TRBJ2-7
D gene: TRBD1
CDR3 protein: CASSLVAQGANEQYF
CDR3 DNA: TGTGCCAGCAGCTTAGTGGCACAGGGGGCAAACGAGCAGTACTTC

V gene: TRBV20-1
J gene: TRBJ1-1
D gene: NA
CDR3 protein: CSASFKGPTEAFF
CDR3 DNA: TGCAGTGCTAGTTTTAAGGGGCCCACTGAAGCTTTCTTT

V gene: TRBV5-1
J gene: TRBJ2-7
D gene: NA
CDR3 protein: CASSRPTSGGLNEQYF
CDR3 DNA: TGCGCCAGCAGCCGTCCTACCTCGGGGGGCCTGAACGAGCAGTACTTC

V gene: TRBV2
J gene: TRBJ2-3
D gene: TRBD1
CDR3 protein: CASSEGQGPDTQYF
CDR3 DNA: TGTGCCAGCAGTGAAGGACAGGGACCAGATACGCAGTATTTT

V gene: TRBV14
J gene: TRBJ1-1
D gene: NA
CDR3 protein: CASSQALAGPVNTEAFF
CDR3 DNA: TGTGCCAGCAGCCAAGCTCTCGCAGGGCCCGTGAACACTGAAGCTTTCTTT

V gene: TRBV7-3
J gene: TRBJ1-1
D gene: NA
CDR3 protein: CASSMAGKNTEAFF
CDR3 DNA: TGTGCCAGCTCGATGGCGGGTAAGAACACTGAAGCTTTCTTT

V gene: TRBV3-1/TRBV3-2
J gene: TRBJ1-5
D gene: NA
CDR3 protein: CASSQWREGNQPQHF
CDR3 DNA: TGTGCCAGCAGCCAGTGGAGGGAGGGCAATCAGCCCCAGCATTTT

V gene: TRBV29-1
J gene: TRBJ2-7
D gene: NA
CDR3 protein: CSVVTGTSYEQYF
CDR3 DNA: TGCAGCGTTGTTACCGGGACTTCATACGAGCAGTACTTC

V gene: TRBV24-1
J gene: TRBJ2-6
D gene: NA
CDR3 protein: CATSTDSGANVLTF
CDR3 DNA: TGTGCCACCAGTACAGACTCTGGGGCCAACGTCCTGACTTTC

V gene: TRBV9
J gene: TRBJ2-7
D gene: TRBD2
CDR3 protein: CASSGGTNYEQYF
CDR3 DNA: TGTGCCAGCAGCGGCGGGACTAACTACGAGCAGTACTTC

V gene: TRBV19
J gene: TRBJ2-7
D gene: NA
CDR3 protein: CASSIGSGANSYEQYF
CDR3 DNA: TGTGCCAGTAGTATAGGGTCGGGTGCCAACTCCTACGAGCAGTACTTC

V gene: TRBV19
J gene: TRBJ1-5
D gene: TRBD1
CDR3 protein: CASSIRGQQPQHF
CDR3 DNA: TGTGCCAGTAGTATAAGGGGGCAGCAGCCCCAGCATTTT

V gene: TRBV28
J gene: TRBJ2-1
D gene: TRBD2
CDR3 protein: CASSLFPRIAGLSGEQFF
CDR3 DNA: TGTGCCAGCAGTTTGTTCCCCCGGATAGCGGGACTTTCAGGAGAGCAGTTCTTC

V gene: TRBV7-2
J gene: TRBJ2-2
D gene: TRBD2
CDR3 protein: CASSAGLAGVGELFF
CDR3 DNA: TGTGCCAGCAGCGCGGGACTAGCGGGAGTAGGGGAGCTGTTTTTT